This entry lists 18 T cell receptor beta chains sequenced from one sample in a study of blood T cell repertoires in COVID-19. Clones were read by immunoSEQ multiplex PCR, and TCRdb kept only the in-frame ones, dropping some. Among over 200,000 clones, 84% were seen once, and the ten largest hold about 4.5%. Sequencing used peripheral blood. All receptors derive from a man aged 45 to 65 with active or convalescent COVID-19.

This clone was observed a handful of times. J is TRBJ2-7 and V is TRBV5-1, with 7 nucleotides matching TRBD1. The CDR3 runs 15 residues. The V and J ends lost 2 bases and 2 bases, in that order; junction bases with no gene match: 7. Germline V gene lookup returns CDR1 SGHRS and CDR2 YFSETQ. CDR3 residues: CASSFGQAIPYEQYF. CDR3 nucleotides: TGCGCCAGCAGCTTCGGACAGGCCATCCCCTACGAGCAGTACTTC.

The chain carries TRBV5-6 and TRBJ2-1; TRBD1 is a possible D gene (6 bases). Per germline, CDR1 SGHDT and CDR2 YYEEEE. With 3 bases removed from V and 5 bases from J, the gap between germline ends came to 12 bases. The CDR3 contains 14 residues. The DNA of the CDR3 is TGTGCCAGCAGCTCGACCGGGACAAACAATGAGCAGTTCTTC. It codes for CASSSTGTNNEQFF.

V usage is TRBV11-2 and J usage is TRBJ2-7; TRBD1 matches at 7 bases. Trimming at V came to 8 bases and at J to 5 bases, leaving 12 bases not matched to a gene. Germline loops: CDR1 SGHAT, CDR2 FQNNGV. The CDR3 extends over 14 amino acids. The CDR3 loop reads CASQGQLVLDEQYF. CDR3 nucleotide sequence: TGTGCCAGCCAGGGACAGCTAGTTCTGGACGAGCAGTACTTC.

The rearrangement joins TRBV5-1 to TRBJ2-7; D might be TRBD1 (5 bases). CDR1 and CDR2 from the germline V gene are SGHRS and YFSETQ. The CDR3 has 18 amino acids. V dropped 0 bases and J dropped 2 bases, with 21 bases sitting between them. DNA of the CDR3: TGCGCCAGCAGCTTGGGTCAGGGAAACCCGACTTGGACCTACGAGCAGTACTTC. Amino acid sequence: CASSLGQGNPTWTYEQYF. The full variable domain, with the rest looked up from reference TRBV5-1 and TRBJ2-7, is KAGVTQTPRYLIKTRGQQVTLSCSPISGHRSVSWYQQTPGQGLQFLFEYFSETQRNKGNFPGRFSGRQFSNSRSEMNVSTLELGDSALYLCASSLGQGNPTWTYEQYFGPGTRLTVT.

This chain links TRBV3-1 (or the pseudogene TRBV3-2) with TRBJ1-4, with 7 bases lining up with TRBD1. CDR1 is LGHDT, CDR2 YNNKEL, per germline (reference sequence). The trim removed 10 bases at V and 4 bases at J, leaving 9 bases unmatched. The CDR3 has 14 residues. The CDR3: CATGSTGHNEKLFF. Written as DNA, the CDR3 is TGTGCCACCGGGTCGACAGGGCATAATGAAAAACTGTTTTTT.

For the CDR3, the DNA is TGTGCCAGTAGTATTGATCGTCAGGGCACTGAAGCTTTCTTT. Translating it yields CASSIDRQGTEAFF. V is TRBV19 and J is TRBJ1-1; perhaps TRBD1 as D (5 bases). Germline V lookup: CDR1 LNHDA, CDR2 SQIVND (reference sequence). V was cut by 3 bases and J by 4 bases, with 12 bases left in between. The CDR3 has 14 amino acids.

V and J are TRBV9 and TRBJ2-1; 9 nucleotides align to TRBD1. The germline V gene has CDR1 SGDLS and CDR2 YYNGEE. The CDR3 sequence is 15 residues long. J was trimmed by 7 bases and V by 2 bases; bases with no gene match: 7. The CDR3 DNA reads as TGTGCCAGCAGCGTGAGAACAGGGGGCGTAAATGAGCAGTTCTTC. Translated: CASSVRTGGVNEQFF.

This sequence joins TRBV11-1 and TRBJ1-6; 8 bases agree with TRBD1. Germline V gene sequence: CDR1 SGHAT, CDR2 FQDESV (reference sequence). The CDR3 is 14 amino acids. V shed 5 bases and J 9 bases; nucleotides not matched to a gene: 6. CDR3 sequence: CASSLGQGGSPLHF. Written as DNA, the CDR3 is TGTGCCAGCAGCCTAGGACAGGGAGGTTCACCCCTCCACTTT.

V usage is TRBV6-4 and J usage is TRBJ2-3, with D possibly matching TRBD1 (6 bases). Germline V gives CDR1 MRHNA, CDR2 SNTAGT. The V end was cut by 0 bases, the J end by 3 bases, with 13 bases between. The CDR3 is 16 amino acids. This CDR3 is CASSDSGGFGTDTQYF. Here the CDR3 DNA reads TGTGCCAGCAGTGACTCTGGGGGCTTCGGGACAGATACGCAGTATTTT.

This clone was recorded at least ten times. V and J are TRBV5-1 and TRBJ1-6, with a tentative D call TRBD1 (5 bases). The CDR3 spans 14 residues. V gave up 2 bases and J gave up 7 bases, with 10 bases separating them. CDR1 is SGHRS, CDR2 YFSETQ, per germline. CDR3 residues: CASSLVGGNSPLHF. The CDR3 DNA sequence: TGCGCCAGCAGCTTAGTGGGGGGGAATTCACCCCTCCACTTT.

The V and J genes are TRBV5-4 and TRBJ1-3; 9 bases map to TRBD1. CDR3 length: 16 residues. CDR1 SGHNT and CDR2 YYREEE come from the germline V gene (reference sequence). Trimming at V came to 0 bases and at J to 3 bases, leaving 4 bases not matched to a gene. CDR3 coding DNA: TGTGCCAGCAGCTTGGTCGCGACAGGGGGTGGAAACACCATATATTTT. Its protein product is CASSLVATGGGNTIYF.

This sequence joins TRBV6-1 and TRBJ1-2; D unclear. The CDR3 is made up of 14 amino acids. V gave up 0 bases and J gave up 5 bases, with 10 bases separating them. CDR1 is MNHNS, CDR2 SASEGT, per germline. The CDR3 region has the DNA TGTGCCAGCAGTGAAGCACAGCAAGCTTATGGCTACACCTTC. Amino acids: CASSEAQQAYGYTF.

CDR3 nucleotide sequence: TGTGCCAGCAAAAGGGACAGGGATAACACCGGGGAGCTGTTTTTT. It yields the protein CASKRDRDNTGELFF. This chain joins TRBV21-1 and TRBJ2-2; the D call TRBD1 from the table was never checked on the DNA. TRBV21-1 is listed as a pseudogene. CDR3 length equals 15 residues.

The CDR3 DNA follows: TGTGCCAGCAGCCTTGGACAGGGTTATGGCTACACCTTC. Translated: CASSLGQGYGYTF. The chain has TRBV2 and TRBJ1-2, with 8 bases matching TRBD1. CDR3 length: 13 residues. The germline V gene encodes CDR1 SNHLY and CDR2 FYNNEI. J was trimmed by 5 bases and V by 6 bases; bases with no gene match: 5.

J is TRBJ1-6 and V is TRBV15, with a tentative D call TRBD1 (5 bases). Germline values: CDR1 LNHNV, CDR2 YYDKDF (reference sequence). Trimming removed 9 bases from V and 8 bases from J, with 14 bases in between. This CDR3 spans 13 amino acids. CDR3 loop: CATSQGLDSPLHF. CDR3 bases: TGTGCCACGTCCCAGGGATTAGATTCACCCCTCCACTTT.

The chain carries TRBV7-2 and TRBJ2-2; 13 bases map to TRBD2. This CDR3 comprises 16 residues. V lost 5 bases and J lost 6; bases outside the gene matches: 6. Germline CDR1 is SGHTA and CDR2 is FQGNSA. This CDR3 reads CASSPGLAGEAGELFF. The CDR3, as DNA: TGTGCCAGCAGCCCCGGACTAGCGGGGGAGGCCGGGGAGCTGTTTTTT.

The chain combines TRBV6-5 with TRBJ1-5; D possibly corresponds to TRBD1 (6 bases). V was cut by 2 bases and J by 0 bases, with 11 bases left in between. Germline CDR1 and CDR2: MNHEY and SVGAGI. The CDR3 runs 16 residues. CDR3 bases: TGTGCCAGCAGTTACGGGACACCTGATAGCAATCAGCCCCAGCATTTT. Translation gives CASSYGTPDSNQPQHF.

The J gene is TRBJ2-1, the V gene TRBV9, with D perhaps TRBD2 (5 bases). V was cut by 4 bases and J by 4 bases, with 18 bases left in between. The CDR3 extends over 16 amino acids. Germline V gene lookup returns CDR1 SGDLS and CDR2 YYNGEE. Here the CDR3 DNA reads TGTGCCAGCAGCCCCTCCCCCCTCAGCGGTTACAATGAGCAGTTCTTC. Residues: CASSPSPLSGYNEQFF.